This T cell receptor (beta chain) was retrieved from a study of cytomegalovirus exposure and HLA in healthy donors. General study points: The authors considered a cluster of highly shared sequence variants likely to be a sequencing artifact. Earlier analysis looked at TCR beta V segments, and most were productive about 90% or about 30% of the time.

In the case of this clone: What it binds is unknown.

PCR amplification relied on 60 Vbeta primers (plus 13 Jbeta primers). The table came from immunoSEQ multiplex PCR; TCRdb's copy has only in-frame clones and leaves some out. The sample yields 75,000 or so clones, approximately 74% seen once. Trimming removed 6 bases at V and 0 bases at J, with 12 bases between. The CDR3 contains 15 residues. Germline V lookup: CDR1 MNHEY, CDR2 SVGAGI. The sample comprised PBMCs. The J gene is TRBJ2-1, the V gene TRBV6-5; tentatively, D is TRBD1 (6 bases). The source is a woman younger than 45 in good health and CMV-seropositive. The CDR3 here is CASRNRARSYNEQFF. CDR3 bases: TGTGCCAGCAGAAACAGGGCCCGCTCCTACAATGAGCAGTTCTTC.